This T cell receptor (beta chain) comes out of a study of T cell responses to AZD1222 COVID-19 vaccine. Study-wide results and caveats: Repertoire collection took place solely once the T cell response had peaked. Baseline seropositives among AZD1222 recipients totaled only five to seven.

As regards this clone: Antigen unknown.

Clones were read by immunoSEQ multiplex PCR, and TCRdb kept only the in-frame ones, dropping some. The data show about 96,000 clones, about 89% seen once. The sample in question was peripheral blood, obtained on day 0 of AZD1222 vaccination. The TCR sequence derives from an adult in good health.

The DNA of the CDR3 is TGTGCCAGCAGCTTAGAGGTTTCCACTGAAGCTTTCTTT. It encodes CASSLEVSTEAFF. The chain uses TRBV7-6 and TRBJ1-1; no definite D call. The CDR3 spans 13 residues. Per germline, CDR1 SGHVS and CDR2 FNYEAQ. The V end was cut by 1 base, the J end by 4 bases, with 7 bases between.